This T cell receptor beta chain originates from a study of cytomegalovirus exposure and HLA in healthy donors. Amplification used 60 Vbeta primers and 13 Jbeta primers. Produced via immunoSEQ multiplex PCR; TCRdb's table is partial and in-frame only. Of some 100,000 clones listed, approximately 70% were seen once; the top ten hold around 8%. Trimming removed 4 bases from V and 2 bases from J; junction bases left unmatched: 6. Germline-derived CDR1 and CDR2 are SGDLS and YYNGEE. The CDR3 has 15 residues. This TCR was recovered from a man aged 35-49 years in good health and CMV-seronegative. The J gene is TRBJ2-4, the V gene TRBV9; TRBD2 matches 7 bases. Sequencing was performed on PBMCs. As DNA, the CDR3 is TGTGCCAGCAGCCTAAGCGGGGCGACCAAAAACATTCAGTACTTC. Amino acids: CASSLSGATKNIQYF.